This T cell receptor (beta chain) stems from a study of cytomegalovirus exposure and HLA in healthy donors. Study results and limitations: With further analysis later on, most CMV-associated TCR beta chains appeared HLA-restricted. Judged likely to be a sequencing artifact was a cluster of highly shared sequence variants. The study flagged roughly 150 TCR beta chains as cytomegalovirus-associated.

13 Jbeta primers and 60 Vbeta primers were used for the PCR. Per the authors' pipeline: Unique TCR beta chains totaled some 80 million in a later count, with some 10 million of them shared. The data were produced by immunoSEQ multiplex PCR, yet TCRdb's version contains in-frame clones alone and is incomplete. The DNA was the basis for D and trimming; V, J and clone size are from that table. The sample carries under 75,000 clones, about 63% recorded once. V was pared by 5 bases and J by 5 bases, with 10 bases of the junction left unmatched. This CDR3 has 15 amino acids. Germline V gene data show CDR1 as SGHNT and CDR2 as YENEEA. In regard to this clone: Its specificity is not known.

The V call is TRBV11-3, the J call TRBJ2-7, with 9 bases matching TRBD1. This clonotype originated in a man aged 40-49 years in good health and CMV-seropositive. What was sequenced was PBMCs. The CDR3: CASSAPGQGRHEQYF. DNA of the CDR3: TGTGCCAGCAGCGCGCCGGGACAGGGTCGTCACGAGCAGTACTTC.